The clone carrying this TCR beta chain was counted only a few times. The CDR3 consists of 13 residues. The V end was cut by 0 bases, the J end by 4 bases, with 6 bases between. Germline V gives CDR1 ENHRY, CDR2 SYGVKD. The data were obtained in a study of T-cell reconstitution after alpha-beta-depleted transplantation in children. A TCRbeta library incorporating unique molecular identifiers was prepared. TCRdb reanalysed the PCR reads using MiXCR and keeps one entry per CDR3 protein. The table has some 300,000 distinct CDR3 sequences, about a tenth seen once. This chain uses TRBV10-3 with TRBJ2-5; D is unclear. This specimen consisted of PBMCs, obtained before TCRalphabeta/CD19-depleted stem cell transplant. This sequence was found in a boy in the first two years of life with acute myeloid leukemia, due to receive a stem cell transplant. In nucleotides, the CDR3 is TGTGCCATCAGTGAGTCAAGGACAGAGACCCAGTACTTC. It specifies CAISESRTETQYF.